Below, 31 T cell receptor beta chains from the same sample are listed, as sequenced in a study of blood T cells in healthy people across ages. Primers used in a second PCR of roughly 6 to 11 cycles were a sample-barcoded 5' primer and a J-beta primer mix. One entry per CDR3 protein results from TCRdb running MiXCR on the 5' RACE reads. This sample carries about 1.1 million distinct CDR3 sequences, around two fifths of them seen once, and the ten largest clones take less than 15%. Sample: blood. Every receptor here comes from a young man in good health.

This clonotype occurred a few times. The chain joins TRBV6-2 or TRBV6-3 to TRBJ2-3; the D gene is possibly TRBD1 (6 bases). The CDR3 sequence is 13 residues long. CDR1 MNHEY and CDR2 SVGEGT come from the germline V gene. V was cut by 6 bases and J by 3 bases, with 10 bases left in between. CDR3 in DNA: TGTGCCAGCAGGCTACAGGGAACAGATACGCAGTATTTT. Translating gives CASRLQGTDTQYF.

The chain recombines TRBV12-3 or TRBV12-4 with TRBJ2-1; D is uncertain. TRBJ2-7 matches the DNA end more closely, so the J call is doubtful. This CDR3 has 12 amino acids. The chain's CDR3 is CASSRSGGEQYF. The CDR3 DNA sequence: TGTGCCAGCAGCCGGTCGGGCGGTGAGCAGTACTTC.

About this clonotype: A read error may produce the germline difference seen at one junction end. The rearrangement links TRBV6-5 to TRBJ1-6; the D gene is possibly TRBD1 (5 bases). Germline V lookup: CDR1 MNHEY, CDR2 SVGAGI. The CDR3 runs to 14 residues. In nucleotides, the CDR3 is TGTGCCGGCAGTTACTCAGGCGGGGGTTCACCCCTCCACTTT. Residues: CAGSYSGGGSPLHF.

The chain employs TRBV6-2 or TRBV6-3 and TRBJ2-1; no reliable D call. The CDR3 is 14 amino acids. V was shortened by 2 bases and J by 0 bases, with 5 bases between the two germline ends. The germline V gene has CDR1 MNHEY and CDR2 SVGEGT. DNA of the CDR3: TGTGCCAGCAGTTACAAGAGCTCCTACAATGAGCAGTTCTTC. It translates to CASSYKSSYNEQFF.

This clonotype was detected only a few times. This chain connects TRBV27 to TRBJ1-2; D is perhaps TRBD1 (5 bases). There are 14 residues in the CDR3. In germline, CDR1 is MNHEY, CDR2 SMNVEV (reference sequence). V lost 7 bases and J 7 bases, leaving 19 bases between the germline ends. CDR3 in amino acids: CASTPGQGRIGYTF. The DNA for the CDR3 is TGTGCCAGCACCCCAGGCCAGGGCCGGATTGGCTACACCTTC.

The rearrangement joins TRBV12-3 or TRBV12-4 to TRBJ2-1; tentatively, D is TRBD1 (6 bases). The CDR3 covers 14 residues. Trimming took off 6 bases at V and 8 bases at J, with 17 bases between the two ends. The chain's CDR3 is CASRRTGSWDEQFF. The CDR3 nucleotides are TGTGCCAGCAGGAGAACAGGGTCTTGGGATGAGCAGTTCTTC.

The chain links TRBV6-1 to TRBJ1-2; TRBD1 agrees at 8 bases. With V trimmed by 7 bases and J by 6 bases, 7 bases remained unmatched. CDR3 length: 13 amino acids. The germline V gene encodes CDR1 MNHNS and CDR2 SASEGT. In nucleotides, the CDR3 is TGTGCCAGCACTATTACAGGGGGGAATGGCTACACCTTC. Translation gives CASTITGGNGYTF.

The rearrangement links TRBV27 to TRBJ2-5; 9 bases map to TRBD2. After removal of 3 bases from V and 11 bases from J, the junction contained 16 bases not matched to a gene. Germline-derived CDR1 and CDR2 are MNHEY and SMNVEV (reference sequence). The CDR3 runs 16 residues. CDR3 residues: CASSFSGAGGYNEQYF. For the CDR3, the DNA is TGTGCCAGCAGTTTTTCAGGAGCGGGGGGTTACAATGAGCAGTACTTC.

This chain uses TRBV3-1 with TRBJ1-6; D unclear. V lost 0 bases and J lost 6, with 6 bases in between. The CDR3 consists of 14 residues. In germline, CDR1 is LGHDT, CDR2 YNNKEL (reference sequence). The CDR3 loop is CASSQDLANSPLHF. The CDR3 DNA follows: TGTGCCAGCAGCCAAGATCTAGCTAATTCACCCCTCCACTTT.

The V call is TRBV20-1, the J call TRBJ2-5; tentative D call: TRBD1 (5 bases). The tail of the sequence fits TRBJ2-7 better, so the J call may be wrong. The CDR3 is 13 amino acids. CDR1 and CDR2 (germline): DFQATT, SNEGSKA (reference sequence). The CDR3 bases are TGCAGTGCTAGAGGAGACAGACGCTACGAGCAGTACTTC. This gives the protein CSARGDRRYEQYF.

The chain uses TRBV27 and TRBJ2-3; no definite D call. V shed 6 bases and J shed 4 bases, with 2 bases lying between them. Germline lookup yields CDR1 MNHEY and CDR2 SMNVEV (reference sequence). The CDR3 is 10 amino acids. The CDR3 DNA reads TGTGCCAGCAGGCCAGATACGCAGTATTTT. Amino acids: CASRPDTQYF.

The chain joins TRBV6-1 to TRBJ1-2; D is possibly TRBD1 (5 bases). With 6 bases removed from V and 6 bases from J, the gap between germline ends came to 17 bases. CDR1 MNHNS and CDR2 SASEGT come from the germline V gene. The CDR3 loop spans 14 amino acids. CDR3 nucleotide sequence: TGTGCCAGCAGGTACCGGGACTGGACTGATGGCTACACCTTC. This sequence encodes CASRYRDWTDGYTF.

This clonotype appeared a few times. J is TRBJ1-2 and V is TRBV25-1, with D unclear. Per germline, CDR1 MGHDK and CDR2 SYGVNS. Trimming shortened V by 0 bases and J by 6 bases, and 11 bases separated the two germline ends. The CDR3 extends over 14 amino acids. The CDR3 protein is CASSEYGQRNGYTF. The CDR3 coding sequence is TGTGCCAGCAGTGAATATGGCCAGCGCAATGGCTACACCTTC.

The chain carries TRBV4-1 and TRBJ2-4; a weak D match, TRBD1 (6 bases). The J call is doubtful: the DNA matches TRBJ2-5 better. The CDR3 contains 17 residues. CDR1 MGHRA and CDR2 YSYEKL come from the germline V gene. The CDR3 spells CASSQLSGTPRGETQYF. For the CDR3, the DNA is TGCGCCAGCAGCCAGCTCTCCGGGACACCACGGGGTGAGACCCAGTACTTC.

DNA of the CDR3: TGCAGTGCAACGGACAGGGCCTACGAGCAGTACTTC. Translation gives CSATDRAYEQYF. V is TRBV20-1 and J is TRBJ2-7, with 8 bases fitting TRBD1. Germline loops: CDR1 DFQATT, CDR2 SNEGSKA (reference sequence). The CDR3 consists of 12 residues. The junction had 3 bases not matched to a gene; V was cut back by 6 bases and J by 2 bases.

The chain employs TRBV9 and TRBJ2-3; perhaps TRBD2 as D (5 bases). This CDR3 comprises 16 residues. Germline CDR1 SGDLS, CDR2 YYNGEE. V was trimmed by 4 bases and J by 5 bases, leaving 20 bases between them. The CDR3 loop reads CASSPPHGELRDTQYF. The CDR3 coding sequence is TGTGCCAGCAGCCCCCCACACGGGGAGCTGCGAGATACGCAGTATTTT.

V usage is TRBV5-1 and J usage is TRBJ2-1; 10 positions agree with TRBD2. With V trimmed by 0 bases and J by 4 bases, 4 bases remained unmatched. CDR3 length: 16 amino acids. CDR1 and CDR2 from the germline V gene are SGHRS and YFSETQ. The CDR3 bases are TGCGCCAGCAGCTTGGTAGTAGCGGGGGGTTACAATGAGCAGTTCTTC. Protein: CASSLVVAGGYNEQFF.

This clonotype was seen only a few times. This chain joins TRBV29-1 and TRBJ1-1; 8 bases align to TRBD1. V gave up 6 bases and J gave up 0 bases; unmatched junction bases: 6. Germline V gene data show CDR1 as SQVTM and CDR2 as ANQGSEA. The CDR3 consists of 14 residues. This chain's CDR3 is CSVGGQGLNTEAFF. The CDR3 DNA is TGCAGCGTGGGAGGACAGGGCTTGAACACTGAAGCTTTCTTT.

This chain uses TRBV28 with TRBJ1-2, with 8 bases that match TRBD1. This CDR3 has 14 residues. V was clipped by 7 bases and J by 5 bases; unmatched bases: 9. CDR1 and CDR2 from the germline V gene are MDHEN and SYDVKM. The CDR3 coding sequence is TGTGCCAGCACAACGGACAGGGTTTGGTATGGCTACACCTTC. It encodes CASTTDRVWYGYTF.

This chain joins TRBV29-1 and TRBJ2-5; D remains ambiguous. The tail of the sequence fits TRBJ2-7 better, so the J call may be wrong. The germline V gene encodes CDR1 SQVTM and CDR2 ANQGSEA. This CDR3 is 15 amino acids long. For the CDR3, the DNA is TGCAGCGTTGCCCCCGAAAGCGACATGTTACGCGAGCAGTACTTC. Its protein is CSVAPESDMLREQYF.

This clonotype has a count of ten or more. V usage is TRBV12-3 or TRBV12-4 and J usage is TRBJ2-7; D is possibly TRBD1 (6 bases). V was cut by 3 bases and J by 1 base, with 7 bases left in between. CDR3 length: 13 amino acids. CDR3 region: CASSFQGSYEQYF. The CDR3 DNA follows: TGTGCCAGCAGTTTCCAGGGGTCCTACGAGCAGTACTTC.

This sequence joins TRBV28 and TRBJ2-7; D tentatively reads TRBD1 or TRBD2 (5 bases each). Per germline, CDR1 MDHEN and CDR2 SYDVKM. This CDR3 contains 13 residues. Trimming stripped 6 bases from V and 2 bases from J, with 11 bases between. The CDR3 spells CASSRDLAYEQYF. In nucleotides, the CDR3 is TGTGCCAGCAGCCGGGACCTAGCCTACGAGCAGTACTTC.

This clonotype was seen only a few times. The chain combines TRBV28 with TRBJ2-6; TRBD1 aligns across 11 bases. V lost 8 bases and J lost 1; bases outside the gene matches: 4. Per germline, CDR1 MDHEN and CDR2 SYDVKM. The CDR3 consists of 16 residues. CDR3 bases: TGTGCCAGCCTCGGACAGGGGGCATCTGGGGCCAACGTCCTGACTTTC. Protein product: CASLGQGASGANVLTF.

This chain joins TRBV4-2 and TRBJ1-2, with TRBD1 matching over 9 bases. The CDR3 has 15 residues. V lost 3 bases and J lost 8; bases outside the gene matches: 10. In germline, CDR1 is LGHNA, CDR2 YNFKEQ. The CDR3 DNA follows: TGTGCCAGCAGCCAGGAAAACAGGGGGCGCCTGGGCTACACCTTC. It specifies CASSQENRGRLGYTF.

The J gene is TRBJ1-2, the V gene TRBV20-1; no definite D call. The CDR3 has 13 residues. The germline gives CDR1 DFQATT, CDR2 SNEGSKA (reference sequence). V was clipped by 4 bases and J by 6 bases, with 15 bases between them. CDR3 protein: CSAISSDQHGYTF. The CDR3 DNA follows: TGCAGTGCTATAAGCTCAGACCAGCATGGCTACACCTTC.

This clonotype was found a few times. The chain carries TRBV10-3 and TRBJ2-3; weak D call: TRBD2 (5 bases). The length of the CDR3 is 15 residues. Trimming took 4 bases from V and 1 from J, leaving 12 bases between them. CDR1 and CDR2 (germline): ENHRY, SYGVKD. In nucleotides, the CDR3 is TGTGCCATCAGTGTCTCTAGCAAAGGCACAGATACGCAGTATTTT. Translating it yields CAISVSSKGTDTQYF.

This clonotype was found a few times. The chain has TRBV20-1 and TRBJ2-1; D call uncertain. The ends were cut back, 5 bases at V and 5 bases at J, with 10 bases in the middle. The CDR3 runs to 12 residues. Germline V gene data show CDR1 as DFQATT and CDR2 as SNEGSKA (reference sequence). In DNA, the CDR3 is TGCAGTGCTGGAAAGACGGACAATGAGCAGTTCTTC. Translated, it gives CSAGKTDNEQFF.

This clonotype was found a few times. The chain is built from TRBV7-9 and TRBJ1-5; D uncertain. The V end was cut by 2 bases, the J end by 1 base, with 12 bases between. Germline CDR1 and CDR2: SEHNR and FQNEAQ (reference sequence). This CDR3 is built from 16 residues. DNA for the CDR3: TGTGCCAGCAGCTTATCCGCCTCCTACAGCAATCAGCCCCAGCATTTT. Amino acids: CASSLSASYSNQPQHF.

This clonotype appeared a few times. V gene TRBV5-1 combines with J gene TRBJ1-1, with D hard to call. The length of the CDR3 is 15 residues. Deletions cut 5 bases from V and 0 bases from J, with 14 bases between. Germline assignment: CDR1 SGHRS and CDR2 YFSETQ. The CDR3 reads CASRPTQTMNTEAFF. The CDR3 DNA reads as TGCGCCAGCAGACCGACACAGACGATGAACACTGAAGCTTTCTTT. The entire variable domain, with the rest obtained from reference TRBV5-1 and TRBJ1-1, is as follows: KAGVTQTPRYLIKTRGQQVTLSCSPISGHRSVSWYQQTPGQGLQFLFEYFSETQRNKGNFPGRFSGRQFSNSRSEMNVSTLELGDSALYLCASRPTQTMNTEAFFGQGTRLTVV.

The gene calls are TRBV12-5 and TRBJ2-3, with a tentative D call TRBD2 (6 bases). V shed 5 bases and J shed 1 base, with 13 bases lying between them. This CDR3 is built from 15 residues. Germline V CDR1 and CDR2: LGHNT, FRNRAP. Written as DNA, the CDR3 is TGTGCTAGTGGTGCCGGGGGTTCGGGCACAGATACGCAGTATTTT. Translated, it gives CASGAGGSGTDTQYF. Supplemented by reference TRBV12-5 and TRBJ2-3, the full variable domain reads DARVTQTPRHKVTEMGQEVTMRCQPILGHNTVFWYRQTMMQGLELLAYFRNRAPLDDSGMPKDRFSAEMPDATLATLKIQPSEPRDSAVYFCASGAGGSGTDTQYFGPGTRLTVL.

There are a few counts of this clonotype. The rearrangement uses TRBV27 and TRBJ1-1; no clear D gene. V lost 8 bases and J lost 2, with 6 bases in between. CDR1 and CDR2 (germline): MNHEY, SMNVEV (reference sequence). This CDR3 has 11 amino acids. The CDR3 reads CASWGNTEAFF. The CDR3 nucleotides are TGTGCCAGCTGGGGTAACACTGAAGCTTTCTTT.